These 21 T cell receptor beta chains came from one sample sequenced in a study of cytomegalovirus exposure and HLA in healthy donors (dated by TCRdb to 2016 to 2017). The method was the immunoSEQ multiplex PCR assay. Held by TCRdb, this immuneACCESS table contains in-frame sequences only and omits some clones. Under half of the omission traces to an unresolved V gene where checked; the cause of the rest is unknown. In all, the sample holds some 190,000 clones, and about 82% of those were seen once. The ten largest clones add up to 1.4% to 1.5% of the sample. The material sequenced was PBMCs. These receptors came from a woman aged 18-29 years in good health and CMV-seronegative.

The chain recombines TRBV5-1 with TRBJ2-5; 11 nucleotides agree with TRBD2. With V trimmed by 8 bases and J by 2 bases, 2 bases remained unmatched. The CDR3 runs 13 residues. The germline V gene has CDR1 SGHRS and CDR2 YFSETQ. The CDR3 loop is CASGTSGQETQYF. CDR3 bases: TGCGCCAGTGGGACTAGCGGACAAGAGACCCAGTACTTC.

The chain employs TRBV25-1 and TRBJ1-2, with D maybe TRBD1 (6 bases). Germline loops: CDR1 MGHDK, CDR2 SYGVNS. The V and J ends lost 7 bases and 4 bases respectively, with 13 bases between them. This CDR3 comprises 13 residues. CDR3 bases: TGTGCCAGCACCAGGGGACAAGTCTATGGCTACACCTTC. Translation: CASTRGQVYGYTF.

The chain recombines TRBV6-4 with TRBJ2-7, with D possibly being TRBD2 (6 bases). The CDR3 consists of 16 residues. V was clipped by 2 bases and J by 3 bases, with 17 bases between them. The germline CDR1 and CDR2 sequences are MRHNA and SNTAGT. The CDR3 sequence is CASSDVGGRRCYEQYF. CDR3 nucleotides: TGTGCCAGCAGTGACGTCGGAGGGAGGAGGTGCTACGAGCAGTACTTC.

This clone was seen a single time. The CDR3 bases are TGTGCCACCAGCAGAGAGGGGGGGCGAGAGACCCAGTACTTC. Translated, it gives CATSREGGRETQYF. The chain is built from TRBV15 and TRBJ2-5; TRBD2 might be the D (7 bases). V was clipped by 0 bases and J by 4 bases, with 9 bases between them. The CDR3 covers 14 residues. CDR1 LNHNV and CDR2 YYDKDF come from the germline V gene (reference sequence).

The chain combines TRBV28 with TRBJ2-2; 7 bases fit TRBD1. CDR1 is MDHEN and CDR2 is SYDVKM in the germline V gene. CDR3 length: 14 amino acids. V shed 10 bases, J shed 2 bases, and the junction held 7 bases outside the gene matches. CDR3 amino acids: CATADRLNTGELFF. In nucleotides, the CDR3 is TGTGCCACCGCGGACAGGCTAAACACCGGGGAGCTGTTTTTT.

This rearrangement joins TRBV9 to TRBJ2-2, with TRBD2 matching 7 bases. The CDR3 sequence is 18 residues long. The V segment lost 1 base and the J segment 3 bases; nucleotides outside the gene matches: 12. The V gene's germline CDR1 is SGDLS and CDR2 YYNGEE. In DNA, the CDR3 is TGTGCCAGCAGCGTATCGGTAGCCGGGACTATGGACACCGGGGAGCTGTTTTTT. This sequence encodes CASSVSVAGTMDTGELFF.

The CDR3 reads CASRKGQMNTEAFF. CDR3 nucleotide sequence: TGTGCCAGCAGAAAGGGACAGATGAACACTGAAGCTTTCTTT. This chain links TRBV6-5 with TRBJ1-1, with 7 bases matching TRBD1. Looked up from germline, CDR1 is MNHEY and CDR2 is SVGAGI. V shed 6 bases and J 0 bases; nucleotides not matched to a gene: 4. This CDR3 region has 14 residues.

The CDR3 protein is CASSLGVGQGKGETQYF. The CDR3 bases are TGTGCCAGCAGCTTAGGCGTGGGACAGGGTAAAGGGGAGACCCAGTACTTC. V gene TRBV7-8 combines with J gene TRBJ2-5; 9 nucleotides agree with TRBD1. V shed 1 base and J 5 bases; nucleotides not matched to a gene: 11. The CDR3 totals 17 residues. Germline CDR1 SGHVS, CDR2 FQNEAQ.

The V gene is TRBV9, the J gene TRBJ2-1; TRBD2 agrees at 9 bases. CDR1 and CDR2 from the germline V gene are SGDLS and YYNGEE. The CDR3 is 18 amino acids. The ends lost 2 bases at V and 0 bases at J; junction bases unmatched: 9. CDR3 DNA: TGTGCCAGCAGCGTCCGCATTATAGCGGGGGCCTCCTACAATGAGCAGTTCTTC. This gives the protein CASSVRIIAGASYNEQFF.

This clone came up once. This chain uses TRBV11-3 with TRBJ1-1; D possibly corresponds to TRBD1 (6 bases). This CDR3 comprises 16 residues. Germline V gene sequence: CDR1 SGHNT, CDR2 YENEEA. With 4 bases removed from V and 0 bases from J, the gap between germline ends came to 15 bases. Here the CDR3 reads CASSWSGGGMNTEAFF. Written as DNA, the CDR3 is TGTGCCAGCAGCTGGAGTGGTGGGGGCATGAACACTGAAGCTTTCTTT. Supplemented by reference TRBV11-3 and TRBJ1-1, the full variable domain reads EAGVVQSPRYKIIEKKQPVAFWCNPISGHNTLYWYLQNLGQGPELLIRYENEEAVDDSQLPKDRFSAERLKGVDSTLKIQPAELGDSAVYLCASSWSGGGMNTEAFFGQGTRLTVV.

The chain has TRBV5-6 and TRBJ1-4; 9 nucleotides match TRBD1. Per the germline V gene, CDR1 is SGHDT and CDR2 is YYEEEE. V was clipped by 4 bases and J by 7 bases; unmatched bases: 5. The length of the CDR3 is 14 residues. The CDR3 sequence is CASSRTGVGEKLFF. In DNA, the CDR3 is TGTGCCAGCAGCCGGACAGGGGTTGGTGAAAAACTGTTTTTT.

The chain links TRBV5-6 to TRBJ2-3, with 10 bases lining up with TRBD2. This CDR3 region has 18 residues. Looked up from germline, CDR1 is SGHDT and CDR2 is YYEEEE. V shed 3 bases, J shed 4 bases, and the junction held 14 bases outside the gene matches. In DNA form, the CDR3 reads TGTGCCAGCAGCTCACTCATCGGGCTAGCGGGAGTTCCAGATACGCAGTATTTT. Its translation: CASSSLIGLAGVPDTQYF.

The V call is TRBV7-3, the J call TRBJ2-3; tentative D call: TRBD2 (6 bases). The V end lost 5 bases, the J end lost 2 bases, and 11 bases lay between the germline ends. The CDR3 covers 14 residues. Germline loops: CDR1 SGHTA, CDR2 FQGTGA. CDR3 DNA sequence: TGTGCCAGCAGCAAACTAGCTCCCACAGATACGCAGTATTTT. It specifies CASSKLAPTDTQYF.

The CDR3 sequence is CASTIAGGRYNEQFF. In DNA, the CDR3 is TGTGCCAGCACCATAGCGGGAGGGCGGTACAATGAGCAGTTCTTC. The chain employs TRBV27 and TRBJ2-1, with 11 bases identical to TRBD2. The CDR3 runs 15 residues. Trimming cost V 7 bases and J 4 bases; bases outside gene matches: 6. Germline CDR1 reads MNHEY; CDR2 reads SMNVEV (reference sequence).

The chain uses TRBV5-1 and TRBJ1-5; D is perhaps TRBD1 (5 bases). CDR1 and CDR2 (germline): SGHRS, YFSETQ. V dropped 0 bases and J dropped 5 bases, with 12 bases sitting between them. CDR3 size: 15 residues. The CDR3 is CASSLDRGRDQPQHF. The CDR3 DNA is TGCGCCAGCAGCTTGGATCGGGGGAGGGATCAGCCCCAGCATTTT.

This clone was picked up a small number of times. V is TRBV5-4 and J is TRBJ2-7; D perhaps matches TRBD1 (6 bases). The length of the CDR3 is 14 residues. Trimming took off 3 bases at V and 2 bases at J, with 12 bases between the two ends. Germline-derived CDR1 and CDR2 are SGHNT and YYREEE (reference sequence). CDR3 DNA: TGTGCCAGCAGCTCCCGACAGGATACCTACGAGCAGTACTTC. This translates into CASSSRQDTYEQYF.

The chain links TRBV2 to TRBJ2-1, with D possibly TRBD2 on 5 matching bases. V lost 8 bases and J 6 bases, leaving 14 bases between the germline ends. Germline CDR1 SNHLY, CDR2 FYNNEI. CDR3 length equals 13 residues. DNA for the CDR3: TGTGCCAGCGGAACCTACCGGGGCAATGAGCAGTTCTTC. Encoded protein: CASGTYRGNEQFF.

This chain links TRBV6-4 with TRBJ1-2; D remains ambiguous. Trimming cost V 0 bases and J 7 bases, with 15 bases left between them. The CDR3 covers 15 residues. Germline assignment: CDR1 MRHNA and CDR2 SNTAGT. CDR3 sequence (DNA): TGTGCCAGCAGTGACTCGGGCCTATCCGAGGGTGGCTACACCTTC. It translates to CASSDSGLSEGGYTF.

DNA for the CDR3: TGTGCCAGCAGCCGCGAAATTAGCTCCTACAATGAGCAGTTCTTC. Translating it yields CASSREISSYNEQFF. The V and J genes are TRBV7-6 and TRBJ2-1, with D unresolved. There are 15 residues in the CDR3. From germline, CDR1 is SGHVS and CDR2 FNYEAQ. V was trimmed by 5 bases and J by 0 bases, leaving 11 bases between them.

This chain connects TRBV2 to TRBJ2-7; 8 positions match TRBD2. Germline assignment: CDR1 SNHLY and CDR2 FYNNEI. CDR3 length: 14 amino acids. V lost 6 bases to trimming and J lost 0 bases; unmatched junction nucleotides: 4. For the CDR3, the DNA is TGTGCCAGCAGGGGACTAGTTAGCTCCTACGAGCAGTACTTC. Translated, it gives CASRGLVSSYEQYF.

The chain combines TRBV27 with TRBJ1-2, with TRBD1 matching 7 bases. The CDR3 extends over 15 amino acids. The V gene's germline CDR1 is MNHEY and CDR2 SMNVEV (reference sequence). J lost 4 bases, V lost 4 bases, and 9 bases had no gene match. This CDR3 reads CASSSPYRGIYGYTF. The CDR3 DNA reads as TGTGCCAGCAGTTCACCCTACAGGGGAATCTATGGCTACACCTTC.